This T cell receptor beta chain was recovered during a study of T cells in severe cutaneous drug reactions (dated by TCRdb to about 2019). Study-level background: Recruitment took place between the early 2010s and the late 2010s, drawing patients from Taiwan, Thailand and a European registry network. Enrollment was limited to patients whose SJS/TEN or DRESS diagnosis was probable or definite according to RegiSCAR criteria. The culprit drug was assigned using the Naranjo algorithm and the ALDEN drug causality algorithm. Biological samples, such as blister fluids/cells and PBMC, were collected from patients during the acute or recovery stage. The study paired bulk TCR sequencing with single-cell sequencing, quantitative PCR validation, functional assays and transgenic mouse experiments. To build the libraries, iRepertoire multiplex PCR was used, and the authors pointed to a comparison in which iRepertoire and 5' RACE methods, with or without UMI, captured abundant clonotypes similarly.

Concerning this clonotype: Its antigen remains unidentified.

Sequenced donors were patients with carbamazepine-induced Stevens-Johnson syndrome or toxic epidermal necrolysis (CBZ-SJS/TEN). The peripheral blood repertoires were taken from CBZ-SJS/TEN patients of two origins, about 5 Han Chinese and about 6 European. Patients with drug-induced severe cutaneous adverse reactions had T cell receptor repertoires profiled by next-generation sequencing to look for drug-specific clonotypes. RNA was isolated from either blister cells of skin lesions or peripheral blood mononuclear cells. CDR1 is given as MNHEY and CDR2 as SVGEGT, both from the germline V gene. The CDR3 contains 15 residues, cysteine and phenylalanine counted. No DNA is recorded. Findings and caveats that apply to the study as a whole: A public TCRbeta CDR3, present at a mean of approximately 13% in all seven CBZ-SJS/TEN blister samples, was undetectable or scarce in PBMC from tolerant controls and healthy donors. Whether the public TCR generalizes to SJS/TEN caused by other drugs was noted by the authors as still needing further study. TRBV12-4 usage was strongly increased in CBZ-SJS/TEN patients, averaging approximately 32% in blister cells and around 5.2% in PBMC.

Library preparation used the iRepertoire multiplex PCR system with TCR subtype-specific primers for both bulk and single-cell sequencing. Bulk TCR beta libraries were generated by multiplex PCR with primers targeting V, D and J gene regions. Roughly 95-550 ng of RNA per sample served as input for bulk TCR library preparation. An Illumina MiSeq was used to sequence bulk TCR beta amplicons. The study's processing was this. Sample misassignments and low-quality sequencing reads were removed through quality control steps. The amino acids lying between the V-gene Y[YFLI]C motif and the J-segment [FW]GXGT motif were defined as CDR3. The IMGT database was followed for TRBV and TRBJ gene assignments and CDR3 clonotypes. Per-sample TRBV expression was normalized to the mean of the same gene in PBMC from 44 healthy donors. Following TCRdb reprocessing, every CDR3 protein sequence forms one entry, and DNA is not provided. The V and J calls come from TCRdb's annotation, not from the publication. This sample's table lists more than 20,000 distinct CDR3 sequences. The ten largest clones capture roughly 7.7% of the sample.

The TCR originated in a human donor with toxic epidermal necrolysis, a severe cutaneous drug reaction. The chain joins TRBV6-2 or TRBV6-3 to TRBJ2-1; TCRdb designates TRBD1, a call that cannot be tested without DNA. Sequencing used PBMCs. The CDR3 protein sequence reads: CASSYSGGFYNEQFF.